A selection of T cell receptor beta chains follows, all from one sample in a study of shared T cell receptors in the human thymus. Profiling relied on immunoSEQ multiplex PCR, and the TCRdb table lists in-frame clones only, not all of them. This sample yields approximately 730,000 clones, of which 70% to 90% are seen a single time; about 0.0098% belongs to the top ten. This sample was also put to use in a study of human thymus T cells.

Sample: thymocytes. All receptors derive from a girl under three years old with a congenital heart defect. Each CDR3 is given with its conserved first and last residue. The D gene is left open where the match is weak. Rows give clone size only sometimes, using once, few, many, or a class for an expanded clone.

>TRBV6-1|-|TRBJ2-7|-
TGTGCCAGCAGGGAGAGACAGACAACCTACGAGCAGTACTTC
CASRERQTTYEQYF
>TRBV28|-|TRBJ1-2|few
TGTGCCAGCAGGGTAGAAAGGCCCAAGGGGGTCTATGGCTACACCTTC
CASRVERPKGVYGYTF
>TRBV2|TRBD1|TRBJ1-2|-
TGTGCCAGCAATCAGGACAGGGACTCCGGCTACACCTTC
CASNQDRDSGYTF
>TRBV9|-|TRBJ2-3|-
TGTGCCAGCAGCTCTAGGAACGACGTTGGGAGCGCTGCCACAGATACGCAGTATTTT
CASSSRNDVGSAATDTQYF
>TRBV7-9|-|TRBJ1-5|-
TGTGCCAGCAGCCCCGACAGTACCAATCAGCCCCAGCATTTT
CASSPDSTNQPQHF
>TRBV5-4|-|TRBJ1-1|-
TGTGCCAGCAGCTTGGAGCCCACTTGGACTGAAGCTTTCTTT
CASSLEPTWTEAFF
>TRBV11-2|-|TRBJ1-2|-
TGTGCCAGCAGCTTCGCTAGTAGTGGCTACACCTTC
CASSFASSGYTF
>TRBV19|-|TRBJ1-5|-
TGTGCCAGTAGGAAAGACGGAGTCCATAGCAATCAGCCCCAGCATTTT
CASRKDGVHSNQPQHF
>TRBV2|-|TRBJ1-5|-
TGTGCCAGCAGTGTCACAGAACATCAGCCCCAGCATTTT
CASSVTEHQPQHF
>TRBV19|-|TRBJ1-5|-
TGTGCCAGTAGTAACCCCGGGGTGTACAATCAGCCCCAGCATTTT
CASSNPGVYNQPQHF
>TRBV4-1|-|TRBJ2-3|-
TGCGCCAGCAGCCAACCCCCCCCTACTCCAGATACGCAGTATTTT
CASSQPPPTPDTQYF
>TRBV27|TRBD1|TRBJ1-6|-
TGTGCCAGCAGTACTACTTGGACAGGCCGTCCGTTTAATTCACCCCTCCACTTT
CASSTTWTGRPFNSPLHF
>TRBV5-1|TRBD1|TRBJ1-3|-
TGCGCCAGCAGCTTGGCCAACAGGGGAAGAAACACCATATATTTT
CASSLANRGRNTIYF
>TRBV30|TRBD1|TRBJ1-5|-
TGTGCCTGGAGTTACCGGGACAGGGGGCAAGGGTGGGGAAATCAGCCCCAGCATTTT
CAWSYRDRGQGWGNQPQHF
>TRBV2|-|TRBJ1-3|-
TGTGCCAGCAGTAGGGGGTCGTGCTACGGTGGGAACACCATATATTTT
CASSRGSCYGGNTIYF
>TRBV5-1|-|TRBJ1-4|-
TGCGCCAGCAGCTTGAATCGTGGTCAGGGGTCGGATGAAAAACTGTTTTTT
CASSLNRGQGSDEKLFF
>TRBV11-1|TRBD1|TRBJ2-7|-
TGTGCCAGCAGAGGACAGGCCGACGAGCAGTACTTC
CASRGQADEQYF
>TRBV5-6|-|TRBJ2-6|-
TGTGCCAGCAGCTTGGCCAAGGAAGGGGTGATTACAGGGGCCAACGTCCTGACTTTC
CASSLAKEGVITGANVLTF
>TRBV7-2|TRBD2|TRBJ2-4|-
TGTGCCAGCGCTAGCGGGGTGGCACGGGGAGGGGTTCAGTACTTC
CASASGVARGGVQYF
>TRBV7-9|TRBD2|TRBJ2-1|-
TGTGCCAGCAGCTCGGGACTAGCGGGGGGCCATGAGCAGTTCTTC
CASSSGLAGGHEQFF
>TRBV10-1|-|TRBJ1-6|-
TGCGCCAGCATGGGAGGCCAGGGACGGAGGAATTCACCCCTCCACTTT
CASMGGQGRRNSPLHF
>TRBV28|TRBD1|TRBJ1-1|-
TGTGCCAGCAGTTACCGGACAGGGCATGTACCTACCCCACCCTACGCGGCTTTCTTT
CASSYRTGHVPTPPYAAFF
>TRBV19|-|TRBJ2-3|-
TGTGCCAGTAGTATCCCGAGGGATACGCAGTATTTT
CASSIPRDTQYF
>TRBV27|TRBD2|TRBJ2-1|-
TGTGCCAGCAGTGAACTAGCGGGGATCGAACGGACCTACAATGAGCAGTTCTTC
CASSELAGIERTYNEQFF
>TRBV5-1|TRBD2|TRBJ2-5|-
TGCGCCAGCGGGACTACGGAGACCCAGTACTTC
CASGTTETQYF
>TRBV5-6|-|TRBJ1-2|-
TGTGCCAGCAGCTTCGTTAGCCGCGACTATGGCTACACCTTC
CASSFVSRDYGYTF
>TRBV5-1|-|TRBJ2-7|-
TGCGCCAGCAGCCCCACAGCGGCCCCAGAGCCCTACGAGCAGTACTTC
CASSPTAAPEPYEQYF
>TRBV25-1|-|TRBJ1-2|-
TGTGCCAGCAGTAAGGGATCAGGGGTCTGGGTTAAGGGCTACACCTTC
CASSKGSGVWVKGYTF
>TRBV7-2|-|TRBJ2-2|-
TGTGCCAGCAGCTTAGGGGACTTGGGGACAGCCCACACCGGGGAGCTGTTTTTT
CASSLGDLGTAHTGELFF
>TRBV11-2|-|TRBJ1-6|-
TGTGCCAGCAGTTACGGGTATGGGACACTCAACAATTCACCCCTCCACTTT
CASSYGYGTLNNSPLHF
>TRBV2|TRBD1|TRBJ1-4|-
TGTGCCAGCAGGGGACAGGGCGATAATGAAAAACTGTTTTTT
CASRGQGDNEKLFF
>TRBV6-1|TRBD1|TRBJ2-7|-
TGTGCCAGCAGCATTTACAGGGGAGTGAGCCACGAGCAGTACTTC
CASSIYRGVSHEQYF
>TRBV5-1|-|TRBJ2-2|-
TGCGCCAGCAGGCAGTCGGGGGACCCCGCCGGGGAGCTGTTTTTT
CASRQSGDPAGELFF
>TRBV18|TRBD2|TRBJ2-3|-
TGTGCCAGCTCACCCTACGGGACTAGCGGGGGACTAAGCACAGATACGCAGTATTTT
CASSPYGTSGGLSTDTQYF
>TRBV25-1|-|TRBJ2-5|-
TGTGCCAGCAGTGAATATGAAGGCGGGGACCGTTACAAAGAGACCCAGTACTTC
CASSEYEGGDRYKETQYF
>TRBV5-6|TRBD1|TRBJ1-1|-
TGTGCCAGCAGCTTGGCAGGGGGCTACACTGAAGCTTTCTTT
CASSLAGGYTEAFF
>TRBV6-1|TRBD1|TRBJ1-2|-
TGTGCCAGCAGTGAAGATAGGGGTGGACAGGATTGTTCCTATGGCTACACCTTC
CASSEDRGGQDCSYGYTF
>TRBV7-8|-|TRBJ2-2|-
TGTGCCAGCAGCCAAAGAACTGTCGCGGGGGCCAACACCGGGGAGCTGTTTTTT
CASSQRTVAGANTGELFF
>TRBV15|TRBD2|TRBJ2-1|once
TGTGCCACCAGCAGAGTCCTCGGGGGAGCGGGGGGCAAGAGCTCCTACAATGAGCAGTTCTTC
CATSRVLGGAGGKSSYNEQFF
>TRBV5-4|TRBD1|TRBJ1-4|-
TGTGCCAGCAGCCCGGGCCTACAGGGGACCATTGAAAAACTGTTTTTT
CASSPGLQGTIEKLFF
>TRBV5-4|-|TRBJ1-2|-
TGTGCCAGCAGCTTGGATCGTAACTATGGCTACACCTTC
CASSLDRNYGYTF
>TRBV29-1|TRBD1|TRBJ1-2|-
TGCAGCGTAAGGGGACAGGTCTATGGCTACACCTTC
CSVRGQVYGYTF
>TRBV7-8|TRBD2|TRBJ2-1|-
TGTGCCAGCAGCGTGAAACGGGGGGGCTTAAACAATGAGCAGTTCTTC
CASSVKRGGLNNEQFF
>TRBV7-6|-|TRBJ1-3|once
TGTGCCAGCAGCGAGGACAGTGGCGGAAACACCATATATTTT
CASSEDSGGNTIYF
>TRBV5-6|-|TRBJ2-2|once
TGTGCCACCTCTCGGGGCACCGGGGAGCTGTTTTTT
CATSRGTGELFF
>TRBV7-2|TRBD1|TRBJ1-1|-
TGTGCCAGCAGCTTAAGGGACAGGGGGGAAGCTTTCTTT
CASSLRDRGEAFF
>TRBV7-6|TRBD1|TRBJ2-3|-
TGTGCCAGCAGCAACCCGGGACAGGGGTCCACAGATACGCAGTATTTT
CASSNPGQGSTDTQYF
>TRBV28|-|TRBJ1-6|-
TGTGCCAGCAACCCGCGGGGGCTTGATAATTCACCCCTCCACTTT
CASNPRGLDNSPLHF
>TRBV7-2|-|TRBJ2-7|-
TGTGCCAGCAGCCTCTCTCGACAGCCCTACGAGCAGTACTTC
CASSLSRQPYEQYF
>TRBV6-6|TRBD1|TRBJ2-1|-
TGTGCCAGCAGTCTCGACAGGGTTTCTTACAATGAGCAGTTCTTC
CASSLDRVSYNEQFF
>TRBV9|TRBD1|TRBJ1-2|-
TGTGCCAGCAGCGTAGATAGGGGACAGGGGGCAAGCTACACCTTC
CASSVDRGQGASYTF
>TRBV19|-|TRBJ1-2|once
TGTGCCAGTAGTATGGGGGGGAGGGGACGAAAGAATGGCTACACCTTC
CASSMGGRGRKNGYTF
>TRBV4-1|-|TRBJ1-2|-
TGCGCCAGCAGCCGATACAGGGTGTACTATGGCTACACCTTC
CASSRYRVYYGYTF